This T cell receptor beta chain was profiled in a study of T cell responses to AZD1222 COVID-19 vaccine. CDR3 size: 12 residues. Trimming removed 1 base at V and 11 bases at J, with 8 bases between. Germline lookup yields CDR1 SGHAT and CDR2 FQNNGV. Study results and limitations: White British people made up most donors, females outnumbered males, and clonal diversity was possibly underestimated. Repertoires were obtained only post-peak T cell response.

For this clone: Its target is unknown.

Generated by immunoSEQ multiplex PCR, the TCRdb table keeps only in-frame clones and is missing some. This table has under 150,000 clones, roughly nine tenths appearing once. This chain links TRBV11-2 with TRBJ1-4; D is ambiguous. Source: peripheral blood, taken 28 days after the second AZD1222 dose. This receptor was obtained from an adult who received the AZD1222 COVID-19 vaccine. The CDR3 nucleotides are TGTGCCAGCAGCTTAGTGATGGGTAAACTGTTTTTT. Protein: CASSLVMGKLFF.